This TCR beta chain was observed in a study of cytomegalovirus exposure and HLA in healthy donors. Study outcomes and limitations: For most TCR sequences rarity was the rule, although some public TCRs occurred in many donors.

With regard to this clone: The antigen is not known.

PCR was performed using 60 Vbeta and 13 Jbeta primers. Clones were read by immunoSEQ multiplex PCR, and TCRdb kept only the in-frame ones, dropping some. Seen here are roughly 150,000 clones, almost 85% observed once, and the top ten hold under 1.1%. Healthy individuals who donated bone marrow served as the donors. This CDR3 is 12 amino acids long. Per the germline V gene, CDR1 is SGHAT and CDR2 is FQNNGV. V lost 5 bases and J lost 0, with 5 bases in between. This TCR came from a man aged 25 to 40 in good health and CMV-seronegative. The chain links TRBV11-2 to TRBJ2-7; D remains ambiguous. Sample: PBMCs. The CDR3 DNA follows: TGTGCCAGCAGCCGGAGCTCCTACGAGCAGTACTTC. It is translated as CASSRSSYEQYF.